This TCR beta chain comes out of a study of cytomegalovirus exposure and HLA in healthy donors. Overall study findings and caveats: The authors later linked a missense DCLRE1C variant to TCR beta V- and J-gene trimming. Clonal expansion, a later analysis showed, was greater in HLA-associated TCR beta chains than in equally common others. A later look showed TCR association rates differing by HLA locus, highest for DRB1 and lowest for HLA-C.

For this clone: The target antigen is unknown.

The PCR was carried out with 60 Vbeta primers and 13 Jbeta primers. The repertoire was sequenced with immunoSEQ multiplex PCR; TCRdb's copy has only in-frame clones and lacks some. The repertoire holds about 82,000 clones, 60% to 85% seen once, with about 5.5% in the top ten. Germline V gene data show CDR1 as SGHDT and CDR2 as YYEEEE. The CDR3 runs to 16 residues. V shed 3 bases and J 0 bases; nucleotides not matched to a gene: 2. This receptor was obtained from a male donor in good health and CMV-seropositive. V usage is TRBV5-6 and J usage is TRBJ2-1; 11 nucleotides agree with TRBD1. The material sequenced was PBMCs. This CDR3 is CASSWGTGGSYNEQFF. The CDR3 nucleotides read TGTGCCAGCAGCTGGGGGACAGGGGGCTCCTACAATGAGCAGTTCTTC.